These T cell receptor beta chains were read from a single sample in a study of molecular identifiers for immune sequencing clone quantification. TCRdb redid the calling of the PCR reads with MiXCR, one entry per CDR3 protein. The repertoire holds around 460,000 distinct CDR3 sequences, with roughly a fifth as singletons. The source material was naive CD8+ T cells from blood, with Jurkat cell RNA spiked in. All receptors come from a human donor in good health. Some libraries in this study had Jurkat cell RNA spiked in. The CDR3 runs from the conserved cysteine through the conserved F or W. A D gene is named only where the DNA matches it firmly. Part of the rows lack a size; the others show once, few, many or a class for expanded clones.

j_call d_call clone_size v_call cdr3_aa cdr3_nt
TRBJ2-3 NA many TRBV12-5 CASGLGSSSTDTQYF TGTGCTAGTGGCCTGGGGAGCAGTAGCACAGATACGCAGTATTTT
TRBJ2-6 TRBD1 NA TRBV3-1 CASSQATGTGVWGANVLTF TGTGCCAGCAGCCAAGCTACCGGGACAGGTGTATGGGGGGCCAACGTCCTGACTTTC
TRBJ2-7 TRBD2 NA TRBV28 CASSPPTSRPYEQYF TGTGCCAGCAGCCCTCCGACTAGCCGACCCTACGAGCAGTACTTC
TRBJ2-3 NA many TRBV2 CASSPPVSELTDTQYF TGTGCCAGCAGTCCCCCCGTCAGCGAGCTCACAGATACGCAGTATTTT
TRBJ1-5 NA few TRBV27 CASSPSWGARSYQPQHF TGTGCCAGCAGTCCCTCTTGGGGGGCGCGATCGTATCAGCCCCAGCATTTT
TRBJ2-1 NA NA TRBV6-2/TRBV6-3 CASSYGLDSSTRRDTFYNEQFF TGTGCCAGCAGTTATGGGTTAGACTCTAGTACGCGCCGCGACACATTCTACAATGAGCAGTTCTTC
TRBJ1-4 NA NA TRBV7-8 CASSLALPNEKLFF TGTGCCAGCAGCTTAGCTCTTCCCAATGAAAAACTGTTTTTT
TRBJ1-3 NA few TRBV27 CASSPSSFGGTESF TGTGCCAGCAGTCCATCGAGTTTCGGGGGGACCGAATCTTTT
TRBJ1-5 NA NA TRBV4-3 CASSQDYSDQPQHF TGCGCCAGCAGCCAAGACTATAGCGATCAGCCCCAGCATTTT
TRBJ2-7 TRBD1 few TRBV7-9 CASIKKGTGNYEQYF TGTGCCAGCATTAAAAAAGGGACAGGGAACTACGAGCAGTACTTC
TRBJ1-2 NA NA TRBV30 CAWSEGNYGYTF TGTGCCTGGAGTGAAGGGAACTATGGCTACACCTTC
TRBJ2-2 NA few TRBV6-2/TRBV6-3 CASSLYEVRPTGELFF TGTGCCAGCAGTTTATACGAGGTCCGGCCCACCGGGGAGCTGTTTTTT
TRBJ2-7 NA many TRBV20-1 CSAAEGEQYF TGCAGTGCTGCCGAAGGCGAGCAGTACTTC
TRBJ2-7 TRBD2 few TRBV4-3 CASSHTAGSSYEQYF TGCGCCAGCAGCCACACAGCGGGAAGCTCCTACGAGCAGTACTTC
TRBJ2-1 TRBD2 NA TRBV7-3 CASSLLAGGAGEQFF TGTGCCAGCAGCCTGCTAGCGGGAGGGGCCGGTGAGCAGTTCTTC
TRBJ2-1 NA few TRBV6-2/TRBV6-3 CASSYGSSEQFF TGTGCCAGCAGTTACGGATCGAGTGAGCAGTTCTTC
TRBJ2-5 NA NA TRBV30 CAWSIIQGPQETQYF TGTGCCTGGAGTATCATCCAGGGGCCTCAAGAGACCCAGTACTTC
TRBJ1-6 NA many TRBV6-6 CASSEGPSSYNSPLHF TGTGCCAGCAGCGAGGGGCCAAGCTCCTATAATTCACCCCTCCACTTT
TRBJ2-2 NA few TRBV13 CASSSIPGRSTGELFF TGTGCCAGCAGCTCAATTCCGGGACGAAGCACCGGGGAGCTGTTTTTT
TRBJ2-7 NA NA TRBV9 CASSVSWPSYEQYF TGTGCCAGCAGCGTATCGTGGCCCTCCTACGAGCAGTACTTC
TRBJ1-1 NA many TRBV7-6 CASSSWGEDTEAFF TGTGCCAGCAGCTCGTGGGGCGAGGACACTGAAGCTTTCTTT
TRBJ2-1 NA few TRBV11-2 CASSLVVSAGEQFF TGTGCCAGCAGCTTAGTTGTTAGCGCGGGTGAGCAGTTCTTC
TRBJ1-1 NA NA TRBV27 CASRVAGATEAFF TGTGCCAGCAGGGTCGCGGGTGCCACTGAAGCTTTCTTT
TRBJ2-3 NA NA TRBV23-1 CASSQSSPDTQYF TGCGCCAGCAGTCAATCTTCCCCAGATACGCAGTATTTT
TRBJ2-7 NA few TRBV23-1 CASSRFPEINTYSYEQYF TGCGCCAGCAGTCGTTTCCCAGAGATAAACACTTATTCCTACGAGCAGTACTTC
TRBJ2-7 NA many TRBV20-1 CSANTPGKFYEQYF TGCAGTGCCAATACCCCAGGGAAGTTTTACGAGCAGTACTTC
TRBJ2-7 NA NA TRBV6-2/TRBV6-3 CASLERGTHDAYEQYF TGTGCCAGCCTCGAACGCGGGACACACGACGCCTACGAGCAGTACTTC
TRBJ1-1 NA many TRBV6-2/TRBV6-3 CASSQVHSTNTEAFF TGTGCCAGCAGCCAAGTACACTCCACGAACACTGAAGCTTTCTTT
TRBJ2-2 NA many TRBV7-9 CASITTGQNTGELFF TGTGCCAGCATCACCACGGGACAGAACACCGGGGAGCTGTTTTTT
TRBJ1-1 NA NA TRBV2 CASSAFKGREMEAFF TGTGCCAGCAGTGCCTTCAAGGGACGTGAGATGGAAGCTTTCTTT
TRBJ1-1 NA NA TRBV9 CASSVGYAPTEAFF TGTGCCAGCAGCGTAGGGTACGCGCCCACTGAAGCTTTCTTT
TRBJ2-1 TRBD2 many TRBV6-5 CATRTSGSSAYNEQFF TGTGCCACCAGGACTAGCGGGAGTAGCGCCTACAATGAGCAGTTCTTC
TRBJ2-5 TRBD1 few TRBV7-8 CASSWTGPQETQYF TGTGCCAGCAGCTGGACAGGCCCTCAAGAGACCCAGTACTTC
TRBJ2-1 TRBD2 once TRBV7-9 CASSLLGAGEEYWGEQFF TGTGCCAGCAGCTTACTGGGAGCGGGAGAGGAATATTGGGGTGAGCAGTTCTTC
TRBJ2-2 NA NA TRBV11-2 CASSEWTDWARELFF TGTGCCAGCAGCGAATGGACAGATTGGGCCAGGGAGCTGTTTTTT
TRBJ2-5 TRBD1 many TRBV7-9 CASSKRTGQETQYF TGTGCCAGCAGCAAACGGACAGGTCAAGAGACCCAGTACTTC
TRBJ2-5 TRBD1 NA TRBV11-3 CASSDTGDAQETQYF TGTGCCAGCAGCGATACAGGGGATGCCCAAGAGACCCAGTACTTC
TRBJ2-2 TRBD2 few TRBV7-6 CASSFGLLAGYVANTGELFF TGTGCCAGCAGCTTTGGATTACTAGCGGGATACGTCGCGAACACCGGGGAGCTGTTTTTT
TRBJ2-1 TRBD1 NA TRBV27 CASSLYEGAYYNEQIF TGTGCCAGCAGTTTATATGAGGGGGCCTACTACAATGAGCAGATCTTC
TRBJ2-2 NA NA TRBV29-1 CSVVGMGAGELFF TGCAGCGTTGTTGGGATGGGGGCCGGGGAGCTGTTTTTT
TRBJ2-3 NA many TRBV9 CASSVGGASTDTQYF TGTGCCAGCAGCGTAGGAGGGGCTAGCACAGATACGCAGTATTTT
TRBJ1-1 NA few TRBV30 CAWSYVGRGSTEAFF TGTGCCTGGAGCTATGTGGGCCGAGGGTCCACTGAAGCTTTCTTT
TRBJ1-5 NA NA TRBV19 CASSIGRKGHVWDQPQHF TGTGCCAGTAGTATAGGGCGAAAGGGGCATGTATGGGATCAGCCCCAGCATTTT
TRBJ1-1 NA NA TRBV27 CASSLFGPGWKNTEAFF TGTGCCAGCAGTTTGTTCGGTCCAGGGTGGAAAAACACTGAAGCTTTCTTT
TRBJ2-5 TRBD2 many TRBV5-4 CASWTSGGETQYF TGTGCCAGCTGGACTAGCGGGGGAGAGACCCAGTACTTC
TRBJ1-1 NA many TRBV5-1 CASSLEGVTEAFF TGCGCCAGCAGCCTGGAAGGGGTTACTGAAGCTTTCTTT
TRBJ1-5 NA many TRBV6-2/TRBV6-3 CASSLLRQGNQPQHF TGTGCCAGCAGTTTGTTAAGACAGGGCAATCAGCCCCAGCATTTT
TRBJ1-2 NA NA TRBV4-3 CASSQDVTVNYGYTF TGCGCCAGCAGCCAAGATGTGACGGTTAACTATGGCTACACCTTC